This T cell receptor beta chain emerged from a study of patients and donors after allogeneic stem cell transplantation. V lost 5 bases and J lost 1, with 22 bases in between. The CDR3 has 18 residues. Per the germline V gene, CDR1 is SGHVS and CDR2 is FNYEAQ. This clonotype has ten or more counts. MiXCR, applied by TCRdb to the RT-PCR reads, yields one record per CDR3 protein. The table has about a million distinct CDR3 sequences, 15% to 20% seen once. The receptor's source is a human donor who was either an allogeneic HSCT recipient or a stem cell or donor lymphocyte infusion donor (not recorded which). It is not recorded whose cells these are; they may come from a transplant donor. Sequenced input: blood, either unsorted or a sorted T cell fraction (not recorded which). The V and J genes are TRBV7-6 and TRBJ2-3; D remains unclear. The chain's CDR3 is CASSPNGRTKGGTDTQYF. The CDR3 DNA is TGTGCCAGCAGCCCGAACGGTCGAACTAAAGGTGGCACAGATACGCAGTATTTT.